These 26 T cell receptor beta chains were all obtained from the same sample, sequenced in a study of T cell responses to AZD1222 COVID-19 vaccine (dated by TCRdb to the early 2020s). According to the study, the label for this sample's time point signals: about 28 days (+/-7) after the second vaccine dose. Library preparation employed the immunoSEQ multiplex PCR assay. Entries here come from immuneACCESS through TCRdb and include only in-frame sequences with V and J called. Some clones fail to appear in such tables; in the studies checked, an unresolved V gene covers under half of the shortfall, and the cause of the remainder is unknown. Counted in this sample were over 130,000 clones; more than 70% of them appeared once. Approximately 2.8% of the sample is in the top ten clones. Source: peripheral blood, taken 28 days after the second AZD1222 dose. The receptors stem from an adult who received the AZD1222 COVID-19 vaccine.

The chain recombines TRBV7-3 with TRBJ2-2; TRBD2 is a possible D gene (5 bases). V lost 3 bases, J lost 0 bases, and 8 bases lay in between. The CDR3 has 15 amino acids. Per the germline V gene, CDR1 is SGHTA and CDR2 is FQGTGA. DNA of the CDR3: TGTGCCAGCAGCTTGGACGGGACGAACACCGGGGAGCTGTTTTTT. Protein: CASSLDGTNTGELFF.

This sequence joins TRBV28 and TRBJ1-2, with 7 bases lining up with TRBD1. CDR1 is MDHEN and CDR2 is SYDVKM in the germline V gene. The CDR3 spans 14 residues. V gave up 5 bases and J gave up 4 bases; unmatched junction bases: 7. CDR3: CASSPTGYIYGYTF. DNA of the CDR3: TGTGCCAGCAGTCCGACAGGGTATATCTATGGCTACACCTTC.

The V and J genes are TRBV27 and TRBJ2-7; 7 nucleotides match TRBD2. The CDR3 is 14 amino acids. Germline values: CDR1 MNHEY, CDR2 SMNVEV (reference sequence). The ends lost 2 bases at V and 5 bases at J; junction bases unmatched: 6. The CDR3 DNA follows: TGTGCCAGCAGTTTAGCGGGAGATACGGACGAGCAGTACTTC. Protein: CASSLAGDTDEQYF.

The chain couples TRBV4-1 to TRBJ2-7, with a possible D match to TRBD1 (6 bases). Trimming cost V 1 base and J 7 bases, with 17 bases left between them. The CDR3 consists of 15 residues. Germline CDR1 is MGHRA and CDR2 is YSYEKL. This CDR3 is CASSQGSMGAGEQYF. For the CDR3, the DNA is TGCGCCAGCAGCCAAGGCTCGATGGGGGCTGGTGAGCAGTACTTC.

Many counts were recorded for this clone. The same CDR3 also results from other DNA sequences found in this sample. The chain employs TRBV5-1 and TRBJ1-1, with 9 bases lining up with TRBD1. V was pared by 4 bases and J by 5 bases, with 6 bases of the junction left unmatched. The CDR3 loop spans 14 amino acids. CDR1 SGHRS and CDR2 YFSETQ come from the germline V gene. This chain's CDR3 is CASSPGQGLTEAFF. The CDR3 DNA reads as TGCGCCAGCAGCCCGGGACAGGGTCTAACTGAAGCTTTCTTT.

In its sample, this clone was seen once. The chain carries TRBV6-5 and TRBJ1-1, with D maybe TRBD1 (6 bases). The germline V and J ends were trimmed by 5 bases and 4 bases, with 11 bases remaining between them. CDR1 and CDR2 from the germline V gene are MNHEY and SVGAGI. The CDR3 has 13 amino acids. In nucleotides, the CDR3 is TGTGCCAGCAGTACAGGGCTGAGCACTGAAGCTTTCTTT. It codes for CASSTGLSTEAFF.

The chain links TRBV7-2 to TRBJ2-5, with TRBD2 identical over 9 bases. CDR1 is SGHTA and CDR2 is FQGNSA in the germline V gene. The CDR3 length is 14 residues. V lost 2 bases to trimming and J lost 6 bases; unmatched junction nucleotides: 4. The CDR3 loop reads CASSLNSGGQTQYF. The CDR3 DNA sequence: TGTGCCAGCAGCTTAAATAGCGGGGGACAGACCCAGTACTTC.

This chain links TRBV7-2 with TRBJ2-1; 11 bases agree with TRBD2. The trim removed 0 bases at V and 4 bases at J, leaving 11 bases unmatched. The CDR3 covers 19 residues. Germline CDR1 reads SGHTA; CDR2 reads FQGNSA. As DNA, the CDR3 is TGTGCCAGCAGCTTAGCAGCCCTAGCGGGAGGTTTAGGTTACAATGAGCAGTTCTTC. Its translation is CASSLAALAGGLGYNEQFF.

The chain is built from TRBV7-2 and TRBJ1-5, with D maybe TRBD1 (5 bases). This CDR3 has 12 residues. The V gene's germline CDR1 is SGHTA and CDR2 FQGNSA. Trimming stripped 6 bases from V and 10 bases from J, with 13 bases between. The CDR3 is CASRKLGGPQHF. The CDR3 DNA is TGTGCCAGCAGAAAATTGGGGGGACCCCAGCATTTT.

This clone was counted only a few times. The chain joins TRBV9 to TRBJ1-2; D is unclear. The CDR3 extends over 12 amino acids. V dropped 2 bases and J dropped 8 bases, with 10 bases sitting between them. Per the germline V gene, CDR1 is SGDLS and CDR2 is YYNGEE. The CDR3 region is CASSVRSGGYTF. CDR3 in DNA: TGTGCCAGCAGCGTCCGGTCGGGGGGCTACACCTTC. Combining the CDR3 with reference TRBV9 and TRBJ1-2 gives the whole variable domain DSGVTQTPKHLITATGQRVTLRCSPRSGDLSVYWYQQSLDQGLQFLIQYYNGEERAKGNILERFSAQQFPDLHSELNLSSLELGDSALYFCASSVRSGGYTFGSGTRLTVV.

The V gene is TRBV19, the J gene TRBJ2-1, with TRBD1 matching 8 bases. Germline assignment: CDR1 LNHDA and CDR2 SQIVND (reference sequence). The CDR3 is 14 amino acids. V gave up 9 bases and J gave up 6 bases; unmatched junction bases: 10. The CDR3 reads CASQPWTGTNEQFF. DNA for the CDR3: TGTGCCAGCCAGCCATGGACAGGGACCAATGAGCAGTTCTTC.

The genes are TRBV4-1 and TRBJ1-2; TRBD1 might be the D (5 bases). Per the germline V gene, CDR1 is MGHRA and CDR2 is YSYEKL. The CDR3 is 15 amino acids. Trimming took off 4 bases at V and 7 bases at J, with 19 bases between the two ends. The CDR3 bases are TGCGCCAGCAGCCGGACCTATATACAGGACGGTGGCTACACCTTC. Protein sequence: CASSRTYIQDGGYTF.

The chain's CDR3 is CASSLGHSTDTQYF. The CDR3 nucleotides are TGTGCCAGCAGCCTGGGACATAGCACAGATACGCAGTATTTT. The chain joins TRBV4-2 to TRBJ2-3; weak D call: TRBD1 (6 bases). This CDR3 is built from 14 residues. V was trimmed by 4 bases and J by 0 bases, leaving 8 bases between them. CDR1 and CDR2 (germline): LGHNA, YNFKEQ.

The V gene is TRBV29-1, the J gene TRBJ2-2, with D tentatively TRBD1 (6 bases). There are 14 residues in the CDR3. Trimming took 4 bases from V and 1 from J, leaving 10 bases between them. The germline V gene encodes CDR1 SQVTM and CDR2 ANQGSEA. CDR3 bases: TGCAGCGTTGTGGTGACAGGGAACACCGGGGAGCTGTTTTTT. As protein: CSVVVTGNTGELFF.

The V call is TRBV19, the J call TRBJ1-2, with D tentatively TRBD1 (6 bases). The germline V gene encodes CDR1 LNHDA and CDR2 SQIVND (reference sequence). V dropped 2 bases and J dropped 5 bases, with 12 bases sitting between them. This CDR3 contains 14 residues. The CDR3 is CASSIWNRAYGYTF. The CDR3 region has the DNA TGTGCCAGTAGTATATGGAACAGGGCATATGGCTACACCTTC.

The rearrangement joins TRBV5-6 to TRBJ2-1; D not certain. CDR3 length: 15 amino acids. V was pared by 4 bases and J by 0 bases, with 11 bases between. Germline V CDR1 and CDR2: SGHDT, YYEEEE. CDR3 DNA sequence: TGTGCCAGCAGCCGGACCAAGGGCTCCTACAATGAGCAGTTCTTC. Amino acids: CASSRTKGSYNEQFF.

This chain uses TRBV18 with TRBJ1-2, with D unclear. CDR1 and CDR2 (germline): KGHSH, LQKENI. The CDR3 totals 14 residues. V gave up 2 bases and J gave up 4 bases, with 11 bases separating them. CDR3 residues: CASSPIDNLYGYTF. The CDR3 DNA is TGTGCCAGCTCACCAATCGACAACCTCTATGGCTACACCTTC. The full variable domain, with the rest looked up from reference TRBV18 and TRBJ1-2, is NAGVMQNPRHLVRRRGQEARLRCSPMKGHSHVYWYRQLPEEGLKFMVYLQKENIIDESGMPKERFSAEFPKEGPSILRIQQVVRGDSAAYFCASSPIDNLYGYTFGSGTRLTVV.

The genes are TRBV27 and TRBJ2-2; a weak D match, TRBD2 (6 bases). Germline lookup yields CDR1 MNHEY and CDR2 SMNVEV (reference sequence). This CDR3 has 14 residues. V lost 7 bases to trimming and J lost 7 bases, with 16 bases between them. In nucleotides, the CDR3 is TGTGCCAGCATTGACCGGGGAGGCGGCGGGGAGCTGTTTTTT. Translating it yields CASIDRGGGGELFF.

This chain joins TRBV18 and TRBJ1-1, with D maybe TRBD1 (5 bases). The ends were cut back, 2 bases at V and 1 base at J, with 8 bases in the middle. CDR1 KGHSH and CDR2 LQKENI come from the germline V gene. The CDR3 length is 14 residues. The chain's CDR3 is CASSPVDRNTEAFF. The CDR3 nucleotides are TGTGCCAGCTCACCAGTTGACAGGAACACTGAAGCTTTCTTT.

J is TRBJ2-3 and V is TRBV19; D might be TRBD1 or TRBD2, each matching 5 bases. The CDR3 contains 16 residues. V was shortened by 6 bases and J by 5 bases, with 21 bases between the two germline ends. Germline CDR1 is LNHDA and CDR2 is SQIVND (reference sequence). The CDR3 DNA is TGTGCCAGTAGCCTCGGGCAGGGAGAAACTCGAGATACGCAGTATTTT. As protein: CASSLGQGETRDTQYF.

The gene calls are TRBV24-1 and TRBJ1-5; possible D gene TRBD1, 6 bases. The CDR3 sequence is 16 residues long. Germline assignment: CDR1 KGHDR and CDR2 SFDVKD. Trimming cost V 5 bases and J 7 bases, with 20 bases left between them. CDR3 nucleotide sequence: TGTGCCACCAGTGCCGCTACAGGGAAGGTAGGCCAGCCCCAGCATTTT. Translated, it gives CATSAATGKVGQPQHF.

The gene calls are TRBV5-1 and TRBJ1-3, with 8 bases identical to TRBD1. The CDR3 is 18 amino acids. Germline CDR1 reads SGHRS; CDR2 reads YFSETQ. V was pared by 4 bases and J by 2 bases, with 14 bases of the junction left unmatched. The CDR3 protein is CASSIGPHRGGPGNTIYF. CDR3 DNA: TGCGCCAGCAGCATTGGCCCCCACAGGGGGGGACCTGGAAACACCATATATTTT.

This sequence joins TRBV28 and TRBJ1-2; no clear D gene. V was trimmed by 6 bases and J by 4 bases, leaving 18 bases between them. Germline values: CDR1 MDHEN, CDR2 SYDVKM. The CDR3 sequence is 15 residues long. CDR3 sequence reads: CASRGPFVLGYGYTF. The CDR3 DNA reads TGTGCCAGCAGAGGACCGTTTGTACTCGGCTATGGCTACACCTTC.

The chain carries TRBV7-2 and TRBJ1-1, with unresolved D. V lost 5 bases and J lost 6, with 16 bases in between. The CDR3 loop spans 14 amino acids. CDR1 and CDR2 from the germline V gene are SGHTA and FQGNSA. This CDR3 reads CASSKREGGSEAFF. The CDR3 bases are TGTGCCAGCAGCAAAAGGGAGGGTGGTTCTGAAGCTTTCTTT.

The rearrangement links TRBV7-8 to TRBJ1-6; 9 positions match TRBD1. The J segment lost 7 bases and the V segment lost 2 bases, leaving 3 bases of the junction unmatched. CDR3 size: 15 residues. Germline V gene sequence: CDR1 SGHVS, CDR2 FQNEAQ. CDR3 residues: CASSLRTGVNSPLHF. Written as DNA, the CDR3 is TGTGCCAGCAGCTTACGGACAGGGGTCAATTCACCCCTCCACTTT.

This chain links TRBV7-6 with TRBJ2-3, with 7 bases lining up with TRBD2. Trimming at V came to 1 base and at J to 3 bases, leaving 16 bases not matched to a gene. Per germline, CDR1 SGHVS and CDR2 FNYEAQ. CDR3 length: 19 amino acids. The DNA of the CDR3 is TGTGCCAGCAGCTTAGAAGCAAAGCGGGGTAGCGGCCAAACAGATACGCAGTATTTT. It specifies CASSLEAKRGSGQTDTQYF.